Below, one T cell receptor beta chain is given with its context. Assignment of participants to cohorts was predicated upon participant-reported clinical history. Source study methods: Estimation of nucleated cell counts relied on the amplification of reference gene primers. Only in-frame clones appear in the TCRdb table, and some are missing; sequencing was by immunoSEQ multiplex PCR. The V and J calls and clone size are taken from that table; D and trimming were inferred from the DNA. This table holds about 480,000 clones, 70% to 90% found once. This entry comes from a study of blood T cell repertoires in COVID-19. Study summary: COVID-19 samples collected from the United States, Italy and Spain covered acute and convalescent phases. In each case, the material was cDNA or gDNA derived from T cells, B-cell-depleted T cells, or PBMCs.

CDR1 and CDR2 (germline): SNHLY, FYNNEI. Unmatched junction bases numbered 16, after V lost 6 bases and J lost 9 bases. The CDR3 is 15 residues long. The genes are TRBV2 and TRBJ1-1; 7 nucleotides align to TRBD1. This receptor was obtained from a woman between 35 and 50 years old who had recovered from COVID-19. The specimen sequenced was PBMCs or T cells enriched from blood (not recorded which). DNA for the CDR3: TGTGCCAGCAGCGACTACCTCTCTTTAGGGGGCCAAGCTTTCTTT. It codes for CASSDYLSLGGQAFF.